The 19 T cell receptor beta chains in this list originate from one sample, sequenced in a study of beta chain features in type 1 diabetes. Study results and caveats: Significant though moderate, a shortening of TCRB CDR3s appeared in all four CD4+ subsets of Type 1 diabetes patients.

Expressed TCRB transcripts were sequenced after all isolated RNA was converted to cDNA. Profiling relied on immunoSEQ multiplex PCR, and the TCRdb table lists in-frame clones only, not all of them. The sample lists hundreds of thousands of clones, over 13% occurring once. No cognate antigen is known for these TCRs. Sequencing was performed on naive CD4+ T cells from blood. The receptor set was obtained from a man aged 18 to 30 with type 1 diabetes.

This clone appeared a few times. The chain recombines TRBV30 with TRBJ1-4, with 7 nucleotides matching TRBD1. The junction had 4 bases not matched to a gene; V was cut back by 4 bases and J by 8 bases. Germline-derived CDR1 and CDR2 are GTSNPN and SVGIG (reference sequence). The CDR3 sequence is 12 residues long. DNA of the CDR3: TGTGCCTGGAACAGGGGCGGCGAAAAACTGTTTTTT. Amino acid sequence: CAWNRGGEKLFF.

This clone appeared a few times. The chain carries TRBV7-9 and TRBJ2-7; TRBD2 matches 8 bases. Germline V gene data show CDR1 as SEHNR and CDR2 as FQNEAQ (reference sequence). CDR3 length equals 15 residues. Losses at the gene ends were 3 bases for V and 5 bases for J; bases not matched to a gene: 9. CDR3 DNA sequence: TGTGCCAGCAGCTTCCTAGCGGGTGGGGCCAACGAGCAGTACTTC. Translated: CASSFLAGGANEQYF.

This clone has a handful of counts. The chain employs TRBV20-1 and TRBJ1-4; D remains unclear. This CDR3 region has 11 residues. Germline V lookup: CDR1 DFQATT, CDR2 SNEGSKA (reference sequence). The V and J ends lost 4 bases and 8 bases respectively, with 8 bases between them. The CDR3 sequence: CSAKGSEKLFF. The CDR3 DNA is TGCAGTGCTAAAGGGAGCGAAAAACTGTTTTTT.

This clone was seen a handful of times. This chain connects TRBV4-3 to TRBJ2-1; D remains unclear. Germline values: CDR1 LGHNA, CDR2 YSLEER. This CDR3 comprises 14 residues. The V and J ends lost 8 bases and 8 bases respectively, with 19 bases between them. The chain's CDR3 is CASLHTVGIHEQFF. CDR3 sequence (DNA): TGCGCCAGCCTTCACACGGTTGGTATCCATGAGCAGTTCTTC.

This chain joins TRBV7-2 and TRBJ2-2, with 8 bases that match TRBD1. This CDR3 contains 14 residues. The V gene's germline CDR1 is SGHTA and CDR2 FQGNSA. V dropped 5 bases and J dropped 5; count of bases not matched to a gene: 4. The CDR3 DNA follows: TGTGCCAGCAGCGAACGGACAGGGACCGGGGAGCTGTTTTTT. Its protein product is CASSERTGTGELFF.

V and J are TRBV5-6 and TRBJ1-1; possibly TRBD1 for D (6 bases). The germline CDR1 and CDR2 sequences are SGHDT and YYEEEE. The CDR3 is 14 residues long. V shed 0 bases and J shed 6 bases, with 12 bases lying between them. CDR3 in DNA: TGTGCCAGCAGCTTGGACAGGGCAACGGCTGAAGCTTTCTTT. It codes for CASSLDRATAEAFF.

This clone was observed a few times. The chain links TRBV28 to TRBJ2-5; the D gene is possibly TRBD2 (7 bases). V lost 7 bases and J lost 3, with 18 bases in between. Looked up from germline, CDR1 is MDHEN and CDR2 is SYDVKM. The CDR3 extends over 15 amino acids. The DNA for the CDR3 is TGTGCCAGCAACCGTTACGAGGGGGGGGAAGAGACCCAGTACTTC. Translating it yields CASNRYEGGEETQYF.

This clone turned up a few times. The J gene is TRBJ1-2, the V gene TRBV6-5, with TRBD1 as a possible D gene (6 bases). Trimming left V 0 bases short and J 3 bases short, with 11 bases between. The CDR3 sequence is 15 residues long. Germline lookup yields CDR1 MNHEY and CDR2 SVGAGI. For the CDR3, the DNA is TGTGCCAGCAGTTACTCGGACAGAAAATACTATGGCTACACCTTC. It codes for CASSYSDRKYYGYTF.

This sequence joins TRBV25-1 and TRBJ2-3; 9 positions agree with TRBD2. After removal of 6 bases from V and 1 base from J, the junction contained 5 bases not matched to a gene. The CDR3 consists of 15 residues. Germline values: CDR1 MGHDK, CDR2 SYGVNS. CDR3 residues: CASRIAGAGTDTQYF. The CDR3 DNA is TGTGCCAGCAGGATAGCGGGAGCGGGCACAGATACGCAGTATTTT.

This clone was recorded a few times. The chain links TRBV5-4 to TRBJ2-5; 11 bases agree with TRBD2. In germline, CDR1 is SGHNT, CDR2 YYREEE (reference sequence). Unmatched junction bases numbered 2, after V lost 4 bases and J lost 0 bases. This CDR3 is 15 amino acids long. CDR3 in amino acids: CASSPSGGYQETQYF. Here the CDR3 DNA reads TGTGCCAGCAGCCCTAGCGGGGGGTACCAAGAGACCCAGTACTTC. Supplemented by reference TRBV5-4 and TRBJ2-5, the full variable domain reads ETGVTQSPTHLIKTRGQQVTLRCSSQSGHNTVSWYQQALGQGPQFIFQYYREEENGRGNFPPRFSGLQFPNYSSELNVNALELDDSALYLCASSPSGGYQETQYFGPGTRLLVL.

This clone was counted only a few times. V gene TRBV2 combines with J gene TRBJ1-5; D gene ambiguous. With 6 bases removed from V and 4 bases from J, the gap between germline ends came to 7 bases. CDR1 and CDR2 (germline): SNHLY, FYNNEI. CDR3 length: 12 amino acids. The DNA of the CDR3 is TGTGCCAGCAGGTCAGAAAATCAGCCCCAGCATTTT. Encoded protein: CASRSENQPQHF.

This sequence joins TRBV14 and TRBJ2-7, with D possibly TRBD1 on 7 matching bases. This CDR3 has 13 residues. Germline V gene data show CDR1 as SGHDN and CDR2 as FVKESK. Trimming left V 2 bases short and J 6 bases short, with 11 bases between. CDR3 residues: CASSQRQGGEQYF. The CDR3 DNA is TGTGCCAGCAGCCAAAGGCAGGGGGGCGAGCAGTACTTC.

V is TRBV4-1 and J is TRBJ2-3; D remains unclear. The CDR3 runs 15 residues. Per germline, CDR1 MGHRA and CDR2 YSYEKL. Between the trimmed V and J ends, which lost 3 bases and 0 bases, there was a span of 10 bases. The CDR3 region has the DNA TGCGCCAGCAGCCAGTCTGGCTCTAGCACAGATACGCAGTATTTT. Encoded protein: CASSQSGSSTDTQYF.

V usage is TRBV6-5 and J usage is TRBJ1-4; D might be TRBD1 (5 bases). CDR3 length equals 15 residues. Germline CDR1 is MNHEY and CDR2 is SVGAGI. The V gene lost 1 base and the J gene lost 8 bases, with 14 bases spanning the gap. DNA for the CDR3: TGTGCCAGCAGTTACTGGGCAGGGAGACGAGAAAAACTGTTTTTT. Protein product: CASSYWAGRREKLFF.

There are a few counts of this clone. The chain is built from TRBV9 and TRBJ2-3; TRBD2 matches at 11 bases. This CDR3 has 15 amino acids. After removal of 4 bases from V and 4 bases from J, the junction contained 5 bases not matched to a gene. Germline V gene data show CDR1 as SGDLS and CDR2 as YYNGEE. CDR3 coding DNA: TGTGCCAGCAGCTTTAGCGGGGGGGCCGCAGATACGCAGTATTTT. It is translated as CASSFSGGAADTQYF.

The CDR3 reads CAGTGTVTGELFF. The CDR3 bases are TGTGCCGGGACGGGGACAGTGACCGGGGAGCTGTTTTTT. The chain uses TRBV2 and TRBJ2-2, with TRBD1 identical over 7 bases. This CDR3 has 13 amino acids. The germline V gene has CDR1 SNHLY and CDR2 FYNNEI. The junction had 8 bases not matched to a gene; V was cut back by 11 bases and J by 5 bases.

The chain combines TRBV27 with TRBJ2-3; no firm D call. CDR1 is MNHEY, CDR2 SMNVEV, per germline (reference sequence). Trimming removed 3 bases at V and 0 bases at J, with 10 bases between. CDR3 length: 15 amino acids. CDR3 residues: CASSLERTSTDTQYF. CDR3 nucleotides: TGTGCCAGCAGTTTGGAACGGACGAGCACAGATACGCAGTATTTT.

The rearrangement links TRBV29-1 to TRBJ2-7; 9 bases fit TRBD1. Germline V gene sequence: CDR1 SQVTM, CDR2 ANQGSEA. The junction had 12 bases not matched to a gene; V was cut back by 6 bases and J by 6 bases. The CDR3 spans 14 residues. DNA of the CDR3: TGCAGCGTCCAGGGTGGGACAGGGATGGGCGAGCAGTACTTC. It encodes CSVQGGTGMGEQYF.

The chain has TRBV18 and TRBJ1-1; D uncertain. V shed 5 bases and J shed 1 base, with 8 bases lying between them. Germline V lookup: CDR1 KGHSH, CDR2 LQKENI. The CDR3 length is 13 residues. CDR3 DNA sequence: TGTGCCAGCTCATCGGACCAGAACACTGAAGCTTTCTTT. Translating it yields CASSSDQNTEAFF.